The rows below give T cell receptor beta chains drawn from one sample of a study of shared clonotypes between healthy human individuals. Produced via immunoSEQ multiplex PCR; TCRdb's table is partial and in-frame only. There are some 2,000,000 clones in the sample; almost 96% occur only once, and more than 0.1% lies in the top ten. Sequencing input: naive CD4+ T cells sorted from blood. The receptors were sampled from a man in his late teens or twenties in good health. The CDR3 runs from the conserved cysteine through the conserved F or W. The D gene is left open where the match is weak. Size is omitted from some rows. Given values are once, few, many or a class for expanded clones.

clone_size,v_call,d_call,j_call,cdr3_aa,cdr3_nt
.,TRBV19,.,TRBJ1-5,CASSISVHREQPQHF,TGTGCCAGTAGTATCTCGGTCCACCGCGAGCAGCCCCAGCATTTT
.,TRBV7-2,TRBD2,TRBJ2-2,CASSPVAGGTGELFF,TGTGCCAGCAGCCCGGTGGCGGGAGGAACCGGGGAGCTGTTTTTT
once,TRBV4-2,.,TRBJ1-2,CASSLGTGNYGYTF,TGTGCCAGCAGCCTAGGGACCGGTAACTATGGCTACACCTTC
.,TRBV6-5,TRBD1,TRBJ1-4,CASSYSRGATNEKLFF,TGTGCCAGCAGTTACTCCAGGGGGGCAACTAATGAAAAACTGTTTTTT
.,TRBV7-9,.,TRBJ1-2,CASSTKTATDGYTF,TGTGCCAGCAGCACGAAGACGGCGACTGATGGCTACACCTTC
.,TRBV19,.,TRBJ2-3,CASTGGSPFTDTQYF,TGTGCCAGTACTGGCGGCAGTCCTTTCACAGATACGCAGTATTTT
.,TRBV28,.,TRBJ1-5,CASSPNSRGYSNQPQHF,TGTGCCAGCAGCCCTAACTCCAGGGGTTATAGCAATCAGCCCCAGCATTTT
few,TRBV5-4,TRBD1,TRBJ2-1,CASSYTGGYNEQFF,TGTGCCAGCAGTTATACAGGGGGCTACAATGAGCAGTTCTTC
.,TRBV12-5,TRBD1,TRBJ1-2,CASGLGGQSLGYTF,TGTGCTAGTGGTTTGGGGGGACAGAGCCTAGGCTACACCTTC
.,TRBV30,.,TRBJ2-2,CAWRTQGKGPGELFF,TGTGCCTGGAGGACGCAGGGGAAAGGTCCCGGGGAGCTGTTTTTT
.,TRBV4-3,TRBD2,TRBJ2-7,CASSHVAGDVYEQYF,TGCGCCAGCAGCCACGTAGCGGGAGATGTCTACGAGCAGTACTTC
.,TRBV7-2,TRBD2,TRBJ2-2,CASSPERTSGITGELFF,TGTGCCAGCAGCCCGGAAAGGACTAGTGGAATCACCGGGGAGCTGTTTTTT
.,TRBV10-3,TRBD1,TRBJ1-1,CAISMKAGTGTIEAFF,TGTGCCATCAGCATGAAGGCCGGGACAGGGACGATTGAAGCTTTCTTT
once,TRBV18,.,TRBJ1-3,CASSPPGISGNTIYF,TGTGCCAGCTCGCCCCCGGGGATCTCTGGAAACACCATATATTTT
.,TRBV5-1,.,TRBJ2-7,CASRADYSRAYEQYF,TGCGCCAGCAGGGCAGACTATTCCAGGGCCTACGAGCAGTACTTC
once,TRBV18,TRBD1,TRBJ2-7,CASSTRDRPYEQYF,TGTGCCAGCTCTACGCGGGACAGGCCCTACGAGCAGTACTTC
.,TRBV5-4,TRBD1,TRBJ1-4,CASSSQGATNEKLFF,TGTGCCAGCAGCTCCCAGGGGGCAACTAATGAAAAACTGTTTTTT
.,TRBV9,TRBD2,TRBJ2-1,CASSVGLAGQTLWDEQFF,TGTGCCAGCAGCGTCGGACTAGCGGGACAAACCCTCTGGGATGAGCAGTTCTTC
.,TRBV10-1,TRBD2,TRBJ2-1,CASSPFFGEGNEQFF,TGCGCCAGCAGCCCGTTTTTTGGGGAGGGCAATGAGCAGTTCTTC
once,TRBV11-2,.,TRBJ1-5,CASSPGINQPQHF,TGTGCCAGCAGCCCAGGGATCAATCAGCCCCAGCATTTT
.,TRBV28,.,TRBJ1-6,CASSYGGGSNSPLHF,TGTGCCAGCAGTTACGGGGGCGGGAGTAATTCACCCCTCCACTTT
.,TRBV10-3,TRBD1,TRBJ2-2,CAISEPQGAGGELFF,TGTGCCATCAGTGAACCACAGGGGGCGGGCGGGGAGCTGTTTTTT
.,TRBV19,TRBD2,TRBJ2-3,CASSIVGTSGSPDTQYF,TGTGCCAGTAGTATAGTCGGGACTAGCGGGAGCCCAGATACGCAGTATTTT
.,TRBV13,.,TRBJ2-3,CASSFSLPTGTDTQYF,TGTGCCAGCAGTTTTTCCCTACCAACGGGCACAGATACGCAGTATTTT
.,TRBV7-9,.,TRBJ1-4,CASSLEARRVSF,TGTGCCAGCAGCTTAGAAGCGCGGCGGGTATCTTTT
.,TRBV7-6,.,TRBJ2-2,CASSLEGITGELFF,TGTGCCAGCAGCTTAGAAGGTATCACCGGGGAGCTGTTTTTT
.,TRBV30,TRBD1,TRBJ1-2,CASRGLDYGYTF,TGTGCCTCCAGGGGGCTGGACTATGGCTACACCTTC
.,TRBV12-5,.,TRBJ2-5,CASGSSRGEETQYF,TGTGCTAGTGGTTCTAGTAGGGGGGAAGAGACCCAGTACTTC
.,TRBV7-2,TRBD1,TRBJ2-6,CASSRTGRANVLTF,TGTGCCAGCAGCCGGACAGGGAGGGCCAACGTCCTGACTTTC
.,TRBV30,.,TRBJ2-7,CAWTATSYEQYF,TGTGCCTGGACGGCGACATCCTACGAGCAGTACTTC
.,TRBV5-6,TRBD1,TRBJ1-5,CASSWWGQINQPQHF,TGTGCCAGCAGTTGGTGGGGACAGATAAATCAGCCCCAGCATTTT
.,TRBV30,.,TRBJ2-1,CAWTYADNEQFF,TGTGCCTGGACCTACGCGGACAATGAGCAGTTCTTC
.,TRBV9,.,TRBJ1-1,CASSASPNTEAFF,TGTGCCAGCAGCGCAAGCCCGAACACTGAAGCTTTCTTT
.,TRBV5-4,.,TRBJ2-2,CASSLAARGTGELFF,TGTGCCAGCAGCTTGGCCGCGAGGGGCACCGGGGAGCTGTTTTTT
.,TRBV28,.,TRBJ2-7,CASSFRVGEQYF,TGTGCCAGCAGTTTCAGGGTAGGGGAGCAGTACTTC
once,TRBV27,.,TRBJ2-1,CASRLDWSSYNEQFF,TGTGCCAGCAGGCTAGACTGGAGCTCCTACAATGAGCAGTTCTTC
.,TRBV6-5,.,TRBJ2-2,CASRGPRSNTGELFF,TGTGCCAGCAGGGGACCGAGGTCGAACACCGGGGAGCTGTTTTTT
.,TRBV5-1,.,TRBJ2-2,CASSSTPQVTGELFF,TGCGCCAGCAGCTCGACTCCCCAGGTTACCGGGGAGCTGTTTTTT
.,TRBV18,.,TRBJ1-6,CASSPRVSPMSSYNSPLHF,TGTGCCAGCTCACCCAGGGTGTCCCCCATGAGCTCCTATAATTCACCCCTCCACTTT
.,TRBV7-2,TRBD2,TRBJ2-7,CASSRLTSGSLSYEQYF,TGTGCCAGCAGCCGGCTAACTAGCGGGAGCTTGTCCTACGAGCAGTACTTC
once,TRBV7-7,.,TRBJ1-2,CASSLEGNYGYTF,TGTGCTAGCAGCTTAGAAGGTAACTATGGCTACACCTTC
.,TRBV6-1,TRBD1,TRBJ1-5,CASSGPTGGKAGSNQPQHF,TGTGCCAGCAGTGGACCGACAGGGGGAAAGGCGGGTAGCAATCAGCCCCAGCATTTT
.,TRBV13,.,TRBJ1-3,CASSLRGAPSGNTIYF,TGTGCCAGCAGCTTAAGGGGGGCGCCCTCTGGAAACACCATATATTTT
.,TRBV7-2,.,TRBJ1-6,CASSFTGLLASPLHF,TGTGCCAGCAGCTTCACAGGGTTGCTTGCTTCACCCCTCCACTTT
.,TRBV7-9,.,TRBJ2-7,CASTRWGSGYEQYF,TGTGCCAGCACCCGATGGGGGTCAGGCTACGAGCAGTACTTC
once,TRBV6-1,TRBD1,TRBJ1-4,CASSVTGTGREKLFF,TGTGCCAGCAGTGTGACCGGGACAGGGAGGGAAAAACTGTTTTTT
.,TRBV11-2,.,TRBJ2-7,CASSFYRYEQYF,TGTGCCAGCAGCTTTTACCGGTACGAGCAGTACTTC
.,TRBV19,.,TRBJ1-5,CASSIAGDQPQHF,TGTGCCAGTAGTATCGCAGGTGATCAGCCCCAGCATTTT
.,TRBV19,.,TRBJ2-7,CASSGRANSAYEQYF,TGTGCCAGTAGTGGCAGGGCCAACTCAGCCTACGAGCAGTACTTC
.,TRBV7-2,.,TRBJ2-3,CASSSGLFTDTQYF,TGTGCCAGCAGCTCCGGACTATTCACAGATACGCAGTATTTT
once,TRBV6-1,.,TRBJ1-2,CASSRWSFDGYTF,TGTGCCAGCAGCCGGTGGAGTTTTGATGGCTACACCTTC
.,TRBV19,TRBD1,TRBJ2-6,CASSRNRGPWASGANVLTF,TGTGCCAGTAGTAGAAACAGGGGGCCCTGGGCCTCTGGGGCCAACGTCCTGACTTTC
.,TRBV15,.,TRBJ1-1,CATSRDVGGNTEAFF,TGTGCCACCAGCAGAGATGTGGGGGGGAACACTGAAGCTTTCTTT
.,TRBV20-1,.,TRBJ1-1,CSAQGSTEAFF,TGCAGTGCTCAGGGGTCTACTGAAGCTTTCTTT
.,TRBV9,.,TRBJ2-2,CASSAGYTGELFF,TGTGCCAGCAGCGCAGGGTACACCGGGGAGCTGTTTTTT
.,TRBV2,TRBD2,TRBJ2-1,CASSRLAGNSYNEQFF,TGTGCCAGCAGTCGACTAGCGGGCAACTCCTACAATGAGCAGTTCTTC
.,TRBV5-1,.,TRBJ2-5,CASSLGTKQETQYF,TGCGCCAGCAGCTTGGGTACAAAGCAAGAGACCCAGTACTTC
.,TRBV10-3,.,TRBJ1-6,CAISEWGNSPLHF,TGTGCCATCAGTGAGTGGGGGAATTCACCCCTCCACTTT
.,TRBV2,.,TRBJ2-1,CASTRDTYEQFF,TGTGCCAGCACGAGGGACACGTATGAGCAGTTCTTC